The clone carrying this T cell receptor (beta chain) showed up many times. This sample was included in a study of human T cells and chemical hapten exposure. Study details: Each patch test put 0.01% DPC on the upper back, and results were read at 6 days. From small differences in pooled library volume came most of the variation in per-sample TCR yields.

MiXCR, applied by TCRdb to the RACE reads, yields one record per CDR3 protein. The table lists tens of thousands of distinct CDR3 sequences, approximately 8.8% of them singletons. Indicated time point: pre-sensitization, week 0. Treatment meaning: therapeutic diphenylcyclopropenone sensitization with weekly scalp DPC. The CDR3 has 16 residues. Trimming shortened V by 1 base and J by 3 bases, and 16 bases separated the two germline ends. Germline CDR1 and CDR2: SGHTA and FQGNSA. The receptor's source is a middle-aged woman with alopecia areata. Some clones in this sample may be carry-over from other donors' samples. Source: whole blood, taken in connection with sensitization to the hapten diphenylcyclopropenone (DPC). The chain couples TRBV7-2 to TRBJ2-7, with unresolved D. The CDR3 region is CASSLDRRPLNYEQYF. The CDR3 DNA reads TGTGCCAGCAGCTTAGATCGCAGACCTCTAAACTACGAGCAGTACTTC.